Listed below are T cell receptor beta chains from one sample, sequenced in a study of T cells in Graves' hyperthyroidism and ophthalmopathy. TCRdb re-called the multiplex PCR reads through MiXCR, storing one row per CDR3 protein. The sample records a few hundred thousand distinct CDR3 sequences, 15% to 18% being singletons. Sequencing was done on a sample of blood. Receptors originate from a woman aged 18-35 years with Graves' hyperthyroidism that later progressed to Graves' ophthalmopathy. Each CDR3 is given with its conserved first and last residue. The D gene is left open where the match is weak. Not every row has a clone size; where given, it reads once, few, many or a size class.

V	J	D	size	DNA	CDR3
TRBV9	TRBJ2-3	TRBD2	few	TGTGCCAGCAGCGCCCGGACTAGCGGCCACCGGGATACGCAGTATTTT	CASSARTSGHRDTQYF
TRBV7-2	TRBJ2-7	TRBD2	-	TGTGCCAGCAGCCCCGGTCCAGGGACTAGCGGATACGAGCAGTACTTC	CASSPGPGTSGYEQYF
TRBV25-1	TRBJ2-2	-	-	TGTGCCAGCGGGAGTCGTGGCACCGGGGAGCTGTTTTTT	CASGSRGTGELFF
TRBV10-1	TRBJ2-1	-	-	TGCGCCAGCAGTGACCAGGGGTGGGGGGGTGAGCAGTTCTTC	CASSDQGWGGEQFF
TRBV20-1	TRBJ2-5	-	many	TGCAGCATTTGGCTTCGGACCAAGAAAGAGACCCAGTACTTC	CSIWLRTKKETQYF
TRBV7-9	TRBJ2-5	-	many	TGTGCCAGCAGCAACAGATATCAAGAGACCCAGTACTTC	CASSNRYQETQYF
TRBV28	TRBJ2-1	TRBD2	-	TGTGCCAGCAGTTTATGGGCTAGCGGGGGACGCAATGAGCAGTTCTTC	CASSLWASGGRNEQFF
TRBV6-1	TRBJ1-3	-	-	TGTGCCAGCTCAGTTACGGGTTGGGGCAGGAGCTCTGGAAACACCATATATTTT	CASSVTGWGRSSGNTIYF
TRBV6-1	TRBJ2-1	TRBD1	many	TGTGCCAGCAGAGGAGCCGGGACAGGGGTTTACAATGAGCAGTTCTTC	CASRGAGTGVYNEQFF
TRBV5-1	TRBJ2-7	-	many	TGCGCCAGCAGCTTGGAGTACAGGCCGTACGAGCAGTACTTC	CASSLEYRPYEQYF
TRBV28	TRBJ2-7	-	many	TGTGCCAGCAGTCCCAGGGGCGTTTGGTACGAGCAGTACTTC	CASSPRGVWYEQYF
TRBV11-2	TRBJ2-2	-	many	TGTGCCAGCAGCTTACAGGGCCTCTCCGGGGAGCTGTTTTTT	CASSLQGLSGELFF
TRBV11-2	TRBJ2-2	-	few	TGTGCCAGCAGCTCGTTACTAGAATTGGGCAGGGAGCTGTTTTTT	CASSSLLELGRELFF
TRBV30	TRBJ1-1	TRBD1	many	TGTGCCTGGAGCCAGGGGGAAATTTGGGGTGAAGCTTTCTTT	CAWSQGEIWGEAFF
TRBV29-1	TRBJ2-1	-	-	TGCAGCGTTGAAGATACCGGGGAGCTGAGCTCCTACAATGAGCAGTTCTTC	CSVEDTGELSSYNEQFF
TRBV7-3	TRBJ2-3	-	few	TGTGCCAGCAGCTTAAGGCCCCAGAGACAGAACACAGATACGCAGTATTTT	CASSLRPQRQNTDTQYF
TRBV28	TRBJ2-3	TRBD2	-	TGTGCCAGCAGTACTGCGGGACTAGCGGGATCTGGCACAGATACGCAGTATTTT	CASSTAGLAGSGTDTQYF
TRBV28	TRBJ2-7	-	many	TGTGCCAGCAGTTTTCGGGGGCACTACGAGCAGTACTTC	CASSFRGHYEQYF
TRBV4-1	TRBJ2-3	TRBD2	-	TGCGCCAGCAGCCAAGTAGTTCTAGCGGGAGTGGATACGCAGTATTTT	CASSQVVLAGVDTQYF
TRBV2	TRBJ2-7	-	-	TGTGCCAGCAACGGAGAGCGTCCCTCCTACGGGCAGTACTTC	CASNGERPSYGQYF
TRBV9	TRBJ2-2	-	-	TGTGCCAGCAGCGCCCTAGCCACCGGGGAGCTGTTTTTT	CASSALATGELFF
TRBV28	TRBJ2-7	-	many	TGTGCCACCGGTTGGGAAAGCTCCTACGAGCAGTACTTC	CATGWESSYEQYF
TRBV6-2/TRBV6-3	TRBJ2-3	TRBD2	-	TGTGCCAGCAGTTATACGGGACTAGCGGGAGCAGGCACAGATACGCAGTATTTT	CASSYTGLAGAGTDTQYF
TRBV6-1	TRBJ1-3	-	many	TGTGCCAGCAGGCAGGGGATCTCTGGAAACACCATATATTTT	CASRQGISGNTIYF
TRBV6-1	TRBJ2-1	TRBD2	-	TGTGCCAGCAGTCCTGGGACTAGCGGGATTGGTGAGCAGTTCTTC	CASSPGTSGIGEQFF
TRBV28	TRBJ1-1	TRBD1	many	TGTGCCAGCAGCTACCCCGGGGACAGGAGTCCTCCCGGGATGAACACTGAAGCTTTCTTT	CASSYPGDRSPPGMNTEAFF
TRBV28	TRBJ2-5	-	few	TGTGCCAGCAGTTTAGCTACCGTTCAGGAGACCCAGTACTTC	CASSLATVQETQYF
TRBV12-3/TRBV12-4	TRBJ1-4	-	many	TGTGCCAGCACCAACAATAATGAAAAACTGTTTTTT	CASTNNNEKLFF
TRBV19	TRBJ2-2	TRBD1	few	TGTGCCAGTAGTTTCGACAGGGTTGGGAGCGGGGAGCTGTTTTTT	CASSFDRVGSGELFF
TRBV28	TRBJ2-5	TRBD1	many	TGTGCCAGCACCCTAGACAGGGGAGCAGAGACCCAGTACTTC	CASTLDRGAETQYF
TRBV20-1	TRBJ2-1	-	-	TGCAGTGCTAGAACGGACTCCCCCCACAATGAGCAGTTCTTC	CSARTDSPHNEQFF
TRBV2	TRBJ2-7	-	many	TGTGCCAGCAGTGAGTCTTCGGTCGACTACGAGCAGTACTTC	CASSESSVDYEQYF
TRBV20-1	TRBJ2-1	TRBD2	-	TGCAGTGCTAGGGTAGCGGGAGGGCCCGATGAGCAGTTCTTC	CSARVAGGPDEQFF
TRBV28	TRBJ2-1	TRBD2	many	TGTGCCAGCAGGGGGGGACTAGCGTATTACAATGAGCAGTTCTTC	CASRGGLAYYNEQFF
TRBV9	TRBJ2-2	-	few	TGTGCCAGCAGTCCGTTGGACTACTTCACCGGGGAGCTGTTTTTT	CASSPLDYFTGELFF
TRBV11-1	TRBJ2-7	-	many	TGTGCCAGCAGCCCCGCCGTGGGGGGCGAGCAGTACTTC	CASSPAVGGEQYF
TRBV4-1	TRBJ2-1	TRBD2	few	TGCGCCAGCAGCCGGATGGGCGGGAGGGCAAATGAGCAGTTCTTC	CASSRMGGRANEQFF
TRBV27	TRBJ2-7	-	many	TGTGCCAGCAGTTCTAGGGGCGACAGCTACGAGCAGTACTTC	CASSSRGDSYEQYF
TRBV5-5	TRBJ1-5	-	many	TGTGCCAGCAGCACTGACGGGGCAGACAATCAGCCCCAGCATTTT	CASSTDGADNQPQHF
TRBV28	TRBJ1-3	TRBD1	many	TGTGCCAGCAGCTGGGGACAGCGCTCGGCCATATATTTT	CASSWGQRSAIYF